The TCR beta chain described here comes from a study of shared clonotypes between healthy human individuals. Sequencing on ten immunoSEQ deep assay plates was performed for unsorted PBMC DNA. Per the authors' pipeline: Filtering differed, since immunoSEQ gave only junction sequences and no quality scores. The repertoire was sequenced with immunoSEQ multiplex PCR; TCRdb's copy has only in-frame clones and lacks some. V, J and clone size are those of that table, while D and trimming were read from the DNA. The sample contains 490,000 or so clones, 76% of which appear only once. Remarks on this clone: The antigen is undetermined.

Study results and limitations: Sampling used blood alone; tissue repertoires probably differ.

CDR3 size: 16 residues. Germline CDR1 SGHVS, CDR2 FNYEAQ. Trimming cost V 0 bases and J 5 bases; bases outside gene matches: 9. Material: PBMCs. V usage is TRBV7-6 and J usage is TRBJ2-5; TRBD2 agrees at 7 bases. This clonotype originated in a woman between 40 and 55 years old in good health. Some clones in this sample may be carry-over from other donors' samples. The chain's CDR3 is CASSLALREELETQYF. Here the CDR3 DNA reads TGTGCCAGCAGCTTAGCGCTACGGGAGGAGCTTGAGACCCAGTACTTC.